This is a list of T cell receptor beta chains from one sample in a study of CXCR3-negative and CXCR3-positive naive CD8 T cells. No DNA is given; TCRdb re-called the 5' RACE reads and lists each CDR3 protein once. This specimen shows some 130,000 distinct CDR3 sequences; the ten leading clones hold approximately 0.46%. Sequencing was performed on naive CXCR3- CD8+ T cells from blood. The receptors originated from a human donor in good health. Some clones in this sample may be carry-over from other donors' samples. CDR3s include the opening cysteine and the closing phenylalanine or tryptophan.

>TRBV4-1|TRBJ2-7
CASSQGIGTVYEQYF
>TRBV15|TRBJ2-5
CATSRVLKSPTRQETQYF
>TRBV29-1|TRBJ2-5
CSVEVRGREQETQYF
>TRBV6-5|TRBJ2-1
CASSYQTSVDEQFF
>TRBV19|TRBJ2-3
CANSGTYTDTQYF
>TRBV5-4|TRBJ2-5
CASSGLGEGETQYF
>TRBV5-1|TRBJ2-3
CASSETGGDTQYF
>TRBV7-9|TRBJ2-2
CASSALIPGQRTGELFF
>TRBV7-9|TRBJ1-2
CASSLARGASYTF
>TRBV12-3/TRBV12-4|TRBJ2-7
CASSPIGGQGTSEQYF
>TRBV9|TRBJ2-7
CASSLTGGYEQYF
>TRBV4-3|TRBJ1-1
CASSQLGVTGTQNTEAFF
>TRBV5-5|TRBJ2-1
CASSLTENNEQFF